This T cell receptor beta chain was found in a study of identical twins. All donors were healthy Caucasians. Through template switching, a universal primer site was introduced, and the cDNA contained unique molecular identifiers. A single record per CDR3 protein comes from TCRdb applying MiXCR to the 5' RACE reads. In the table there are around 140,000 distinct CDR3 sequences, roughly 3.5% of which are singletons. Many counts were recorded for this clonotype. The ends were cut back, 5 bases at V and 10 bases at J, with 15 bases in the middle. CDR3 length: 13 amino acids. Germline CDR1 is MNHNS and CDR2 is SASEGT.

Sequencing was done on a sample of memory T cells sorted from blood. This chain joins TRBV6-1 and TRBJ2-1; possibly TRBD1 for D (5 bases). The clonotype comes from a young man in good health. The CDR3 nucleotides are TGTGCCAGCAGTCGCAACTCAGGGAAAGAGCAGTTCTTC. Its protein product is CASSRNSGKEQFF.